One and the same sample provided the 31 T cell receptor beta chains below, sequenced in a study of blood T cell repertoires in COVID-19. Data came from immunoSEQ multiplex PCR; TCRdb stores just in-frame clones and leaves some out. The sample yields 7,000 to 10,000 clones, almost 90% seen once. The source material was peripheral blood. Receptor source: a woman aged 45 to 65 with active or convalescent COVID-19.

This chain joins TRBV16 and TRBJ1-5, with TRBD1 matching 8 bases. V shed 2 bases, J shed 13 bases, and the junction held 10 bases outside the gene matches. Germline-derived CDR1 and CDR2 are KGHSY and FQNENV. This CDR3 is 14 amino acids long. Written as DNA, the CDR3 is TGTGCCAGCAGCCAACCCCCAGCAGGACAGGGACAGCATTTT. It translates to CASSQPPAGQGQHF.

This clone was picked up one time. The CDR3 protein is CATTSNGGFNGYTF. CDR3 nucleotide sequence: TGTGCCACCACATCTAATGGGGGGTTTAATGGCTACACCTTC. The rearrangement joins TRBV28 to TRBJ1-2, with TRBD1 as a possible D gene (5 bases). This CDR3 region has 14 residues. V was cut by 10 bases and J by 6 bases, with 21 bases left in between. The V gene's germline CDR1 is MDHEN and CDR2 SYDVKM.

The gene calls are TRBV7-9 and TRBJ1-5, with D unclear. Germline CDR1 SEHNR, CDR2 FQNEAQ (reference sequence). The CDR3 has 12 amino acids. The ends were cut back, 4 bases at V and 5 bases at J, with 6 bases in the middle. The CDR3, as DNA: TGTGCCAGCAGCTCAGATCATCAGCCCCAGCATTTT. Translated: CASSSDHQPQHF.

The chain uses TRBV6-5 and TRBJ2-6; D call uncertain. This CDR3 comprises 15 residues. Germline V gene sequence: CDR1 MNHEY, CDR2 SVGAGI. V was trimmed by 5 bases and J by 4 bases, leaving 12 bases between them. CDR3 protein: CASSRTVTGANVLTF. The CDR3 nucleotides read TGTGCCAGCAGTCGCACAGTGACCGGGGCCAACGTCCTGACTTTC.

The rearrangement uses TRBV2 and TRBJ2-1; possible D gene TRBD2, 5 bases. CDR1 and CDR2 (germline): SNHLY, FYNNEI. CDR3 length: 14 amino acids. V lost 7 bases to trimming and J lost 0 bases, with 10 bases between them. The CDR3 here is CASKWAGSYNEQFF. The CDR3 region has the DNA TGTGCCAGCAAATGGGCGGGCTCCTACAATGAGCAGTTCTTC.

V gene TRBV27 combines with J gene TRBJ1-2; D is ambiguous. This CDR3 spans 14 amino acids. The germline V and J ends were trimmed by 0 bases and 4 bases, with 9 bases remaining between them. The germline gives CDR1 MNHEY, CDR2 SMNVEV (reference sequence). CDR3 sequence: CASSLSGRGYGYTF. The CDR3 DNA reads as TGTGCCAGCAGTTTATCTGGGAGAGGCTATGGCTACACCTTC.

The V gene is TRBV19, the J gene TRBJ2-3, with 11 bases identical to TRBD2. Germline CDR1 is LNHDA and CDR2 is SQIVND (reference sequence). V shed 3 bases, J shed 2 bases, and the junction held 7 bases outside the gene matches. There are 17 residues in the CDR3. CDR3 DNA sequence: TGTGCCAGTAGTATGGCGCCTAGCGGGAGGACCACAGATACGCAGTATTTT. Translated: CASSMAPSGRTTDTQYF.

As concerns this clone: One junction end disagrees with the germline gene, perhaps due to a read error. The CDR3 DNA sequence: TGTGCCAGCAGCCTCTCGACTAGGTCGAAGACCGGGGAGCTGTTTTTT. Translated, it gives CASSLSTRSKTGELFF. The J gene is TRBJ2-2, the V gene TRBV5-4; tentatively, D is TRBD2 (6 bases). Per the germline V gene, CDR1 is SGHNT and CDR2 is YYREEE (reference sequence). There are 16 residues in the CDR3.

The chain couples TRBV18 to TRBJ1-4; 10 bases are shared with TRBD1. V was clipped by 6 bases and J by 7 bases; unmatched bases: 5. This CDR3 contains 14 residues. Germline V CDR1 and CDR2: KGHSH, LQKENI. The CDR3 nucleotides are TGTGCCAGCTCGGACGGGACAGGGGTTGAAAAACTGTTTTTT. Its translation: CASSDGTGVEKLFF.

This chain links TRBV28 with TRBJ2-7; 10 bases map to TRBD1. The trim removed 7 bases at V and 2 bases at J, leaving 2 bases unmatched. Germline V gives CDR1 MDHEN, CDR2 SYDVKM. CDR3 length equals 13 residues. The CDR3 loop is CASKGQGPYEQYF. In DNA form, the CDR3 reads TGTGCCAGCAAGGGACAGGGGCCCTACGAGCAGTACTTC.

The V call is TRBV24-1, the J call TRBJ2-2, with TRBD1 matching over 8 bases. V shed 3 bases, J shed 6 bases, and the junction held 5 bases outside the gene matches. CDR1 KGHDR and CDR2 SFDVKD come from the germline V gene. The CDR3 spans 15 residues. CDR3 sequence: CATSDATGVAGELFF. In DNA form, the CDR3 reads TGTGCCACCAGTGATGCGACAGGGGTTGCCGGGGAGCTGTTTTTT.

This clone came up once. The chain recombines TRBV23-1 with TRBJ1-3; no clear D gene. TRBV23-1 qualifies as an ORF whose function is uncertain. CDR3 length equals 14 residues. The ends were cut back, 2 bases at V and 4 bases at J, with 9 bases in the middle. The CDR3 sequence is CASSQRPGGNTIYF. CDR3 nucleotides: TGCGCCAGCAGTCAACGACCCGGGGGAAACACCATATATTTT.

The chain employs TRBV9 and TRBJ2-5; perhaps TRBD2 as D (6 bases). This CDR3 is built from 15 residues. The V end lost 0 bases, the J end lost 5 bases, and 14 bases lay between the germline ends. CDR1 is SGDLS, CDR2 YYNGEE, per germline. CDR3 in amino acids: CASSVGAWDWETQYF. The DNA of the CDR3 is TGTGCCAGCAGCGTAGGAGCTTGGGACTGGGAGACCCAGTACTTC.

This clone was found once. V usage is TRBV5-4 and J usage is TRBJ2-7, with unresolved D. CDR3 size: 13 residues. V was trimmed by 5 bases and J by 4 bases, leaving 13 bases between them. Germline V lookup: CDR1 SGHNT, CDR2 YYREEE (reference sequence). CDR3 DNA sequence: TGTGCCAGCAGTTCTCCGAAAGAGTACGAGCAGTACTTC. This gives the protein CASSSPKEYEQYF. The complete variable domain, with remaining parts taken from reference TRBV5-4 and TRBJ2-7, reads ETGVTQSPTHLIKTRGQQVTLRCSSQSGHNTVSWYQQALGQGPQFIFQYYREEENGRGNFPPRFSGLQFPNYSSELNVNALELDDSALYLCASSSPKEYEQYFGPGTRLTVT.

The chain employs TRBV20-1 and TRBJ1-5; no reliable D call. Germline CDR1 and CDR2: DFQATT and SNEGSKA (reference sequence). This CDR3 contains 13 residues. V was pared by 3 bases and J by 3 bases, with 9 bases between. The CDR3 DNA is TGCAGTGCTAGTTTCGCAGTCAATCAGCCCCAGCATTTT. Translation gives CSASFAVNQPQHF.

Only a few counts were recorded for this clone. The chain recombines TRBV27 with TRBJ2-1; 9 bases are a match to TRBD1. Germline lookup yields CDR1 MNHEY and CDR2 SMNVEV (reference sequence). Trimming took 4 bases from V and 7 from J; bases not matched to a gene: 8. The CDR3 consists of 15 residues. In DNA form, the CDR3 reads TGTGCCAGCAGTTCCAACAGGGGGCACGATAATGAGCAGTTCTTC. This translates into CASSSNRGHDNEQFF.

CDR3 region: CASSQGAVRSSYNSPLHF. The CDR3 DNA follows: TGTGCCAGCAGCCAAGGGGCAGTACGAAGCTCCTATAATTCACCCCTCCACTTT. The chain carries TRBV5-4 and TRBJ1-6; TRBD1 is a possible D gene (5 bases). Germline V gives CDR1 SGHNT, CDR2 YYREEE (reference sequence). The CDR3 has 18 residues. V was cut by 4 bases and J by 0 bases, with 17 bases left in between.

The gene calls are TRBV6-6 and TRBJ2-1, with 9 bases identical to TRBD2. Unmatched junction bases numbered 9, after V lost 6 bases and J lost 6 bases. Germline CDR1 and CDR2: MNHNY and SVGAGI (reference sequence). The CDR3 is 15 amino acids. The CDR3 DNA reads as TGTGCCAGCAGGCCCTTGGGGACTAGCAGCAATGAGCAGTTCTTC. Protein: CASRPLGTSSNEQFF.

The chain links TRBV11-2 to TRBJ2-3; 11 bases agree with TRBD2. CDR1 SGHAT and CDR2 FQNNGV come from the germline V gene. V shed 1 base, J shed 4 bases, and the junction held 7 bases outside the gene matches. The length of the CDR3 is 17 residues. Written as DNA, the CDR3 is TGTGCCAGCAGCTTAGTTGGGCTAGCGGGAGGCCCAGATACGCAGTATTTT. It specifies CASSLVGLAGGPDTQYF.

The sample holds one count of this clone. The chain has TRBV6-5 and TRBJ2-1, with TRBD2 matching 10 bases. There are 16 residues in the CDR3. Germline V gives CDR1 MNHEY, CDR2 SVGAGI. The junction had 6 bases not matched to a gene; V was cut back by 0 bases and J by 7 bases. Written as DNA, the CDR3 is TGTGCCAGCAGTTACTCAAGGCGGACTAGCGGAAATGAGCAGTTCTTC. It translates to CASSYSRRTSGNEQFF.

This clone has just one count. The J gene is TRBJ1-2, the V gene TRBV9; TRBD1 aligns across 8 bases. The trim removed 1 base at V and 5 bases at J, leaving 1 base unmatched. The CDR3 runs to 13 residues. Per germline, CDR1 SGDLS and CDR2 YYNGEE. The CDR3 nucleotides read TGTGCCAGCAGCGTAAGACAGGGGTATGGCTACACCTTC. Encoded protein: CASSVRQGYGYTF.

This clone was recorded once. The J gene is TRBJ1-4, the V gene TRBV28, with TRBD1 matching 8 bases. The CDR3 spans 15 residues. The germline V gene encodes CDR1 MDHEN and CDR2 SYDVKM. Losses at the gene ends were 4 bases for V and 5 bases for J; bases not matched to a gene: 6. Here the CDR3 reads CASSSTGAGNEKLFF. CDR3 sequence (DNA): TGTGCCAGCAGTTCGACAGGGGCCGGCAATGAAAAACTGTTTTTT.

The chain links TRBV18 to TRBJ2-6, with D possibly matching TRBD1 (5 bases). The CDR3 length is 16 residues. V was clipped by 0 bases and J by 1 base, with 7 bases between them. Germline assignment: CDR1 KGHSH and CDR2 LQKENI. CDR3 nucleotide sequence: TGTGCCAGCTCACCACCGTCAGGGTCTGGGGCCAACGTCCTGACTTTC. Translating it yields CASSPPSGSGANVLTF. Based on the CDR3 plus reference TRBV18 and TRBJ2-6, the full variable domain is NAGVMQNPRHLVRRRGQEARLRCSPMKGHSHVYWYRQLPEEGLKFMVYLQKENIIDESGMPKERFSAEFPKEGPSILRIQQVVRGDSAAYFCASSPPSGSGANVLTFGAGSRLTVL.

The gene calls are TRBV28 and TRBJ1-3, with a weak D call TRBD1 (5 bases). The germline V gene has CDR1 MDHEN and CDR2 SYDVKM. The CDR3 sequence is 15 residues long. The V end lost 6 bases, the J end lost 3 bases, and 15 bases lay between the germline ends. CDR3 nucleotides: TGTGCCAGCAGCCTAGGGGTACCCGGTGGAAACACCATATATTTT. Amino acid sequence: CASSLGVPGGNTIYF.

This clone was observed once. The chain's CDR3 is CASSEDRAGVWDEQFF. Written as DNA, the CDR3 is TGTGCCAGCAGTGAAGATCGGGCGGGAGTGTGGGATGAGCAGTTCTTC. The rearrangement uses TRBV2 and TRBJ2-1, with 7 bases fitting TRBD2. The CDR3 length is 16 residues. Looked up from germline, CDR1 is SNHLY and CDR2 is FYNNEI. The J segment lost 8 bases and the V segment lost 1 base, leaving 11 bases of the junction unmatched.

The rearrangement joins TRBV6-5 to TRBJ2-3, with 10 positions matching TRBD1. CDR1 is MNHEY, CDR2 SVGAGI, per germline. The CDR3 is 16 amino acids. Trimming at V came to 3 bases and at J to 3 bases, leaving 6 bases not matched to a gene. Here the CDR3 reads CASSYDRGLPTDTQYF. Here the CDR3 DNA reads TGTGCCAGCAGTTATGACAGGGGGCTTCCAACAGATACGCAGTATTTT.

The chain has TRBV27 and TRBJ2-5; the D gene is possibly TRBD2 (5 bases). CDR1 and CDR2 from the germline V gene are MNHEY and SMNVEV (reference sequence). The CDR3 runs to 15 residues. V gave up 0 bases and J gave up 5 bases, with 13 bases separating them. Written as DNA, the CDR3 is TGTGCCAGCAGTTTATCGCCCTCGCCGGGGGAGACCCAGTACTTC. Translation gives CASSLSPSPGETQYF.

The chain recombines TRBV5-8 with TRBJ2-2; D perhaps matches TRBD1 (6 bases). The V gene lost 3 bases and the J gene lost 3 bases, with 15 bases spanning the gap. CDR3 size: 16 residues. Germline V gene data show CDR1 as SGHTS and CDR2 as YDEGEE. The CDR3 region is CASSSTWGPYTGELFF. CDR3 nucleotides: TGTGCCAGCAGCTCTACCTGGGGGCCATACACCGGGGAGCTGTTTTTT.

The chain is built from TRBV28 and TRBJ1-1; 11 bases are a match to TRBD1. After removal of 4 bases from V and 1 base from J, the junction contained 5 bases not matched to a gene. This CDR3 comprises 16 residues. CDR1 is MDHEN, CDR2 SYDVKM, per germline. The CDR3 coding sequence is TGTGCCAGCAGTTCAGGGGACAGGGGGTCGAACACTGAAGCTTTCTTT. Encoded protein: CASSSGDRGSNTEAFF.

Only one count was recorded for this clone. The chain is built from TRBV9 and TRBJ1-1, with D unclear. The CDR3 is 14 amino acids. Trimming cost V 0 bases and J 1 base, with 7 bases left between them. CDR1 is SGDLS, CDR2 YYNGEE, per germline. The CDR3 here is CASSVGSENTEAFF. The DNA of the CDR3 is TGTGCCAGCAGCGTAGGTTCAGAGAACACTGAAGCTTTCTTT.

This sequence joins TRBV6-1 and TRBJ1-2, with D hard to call. The V gene's germline CDR1 is MNHNS and CDR2 SASEGT. This CDR3 has 15 residues. Trimming took 0 bases from V and 4 from J, leaving 12 bases between them. The CDR3 DNA is TGTGCCAGCAGTGAAGCCGCGGGTGCGGGCTATGGCTACACCTTC. This codes for CASSEAAGAGYGYTF.